This TCR beta chain was recorded in a study of T cells expressing NK-cell markers. On this clonotype itself: Its antigen is not known.

With UMIs, 5'RACE template switching was used to make TCR beta cDNA. Following a re-call of the 5' RACE reads, TCRdb has one entry per CDR3 protein and lacks DNA. The sample holds hundreds of thousands of distinct CDR3 sequences. Findings and caveats of the study: Once again these clonotypes came out on top in the CD3+CD56-NKG2C+ fraction of four donors. A range of roughly 1.0-8% of CD8+ T cells consisted of dominant NKG2C+ clonotypes in several donors.

This clonotype originated in a woman between 18 and 69 years old in good health. What was sequenced was blood T cells: a sorted CD56 or NKG2C T cell subset, CD4+ or CD8+ T cells, or bulk PBMC T cells (not recorded which).

The CDR3 here is CSARDMREGTGELFF. This chain uses TRBV20-1 with TRBJ2-2; the TRBD2 assignment by TCRdb is unverifiable without DNA. This CDR3 has 15 residues. Germline V lookup: CDR1 DFQATT, CDR2 SNEGSKA (reference sequence).